This TCR beta chain was found in a study of cytomegalovirus exposure and HLA in healthy donors. The PCR ran on 60 Vbeta and 13 Jbeta primers. Assay used: immunoSEQ multiplex PCR; TCRdb lists only in-frame clones, some missing. This repertoire shows 150,000 to 200,000 clones, around 81% found once; its top ten account for around 6%. The origin of this receptor is a man between 35 and 55 years old in good health and CMV-seronegative. The sample consisted of PBMCs.

The CDR3 DNA follows: TGCAGCACAGCGGGTCCCTACGAGCAGTACTTC. Residues: CSTAGPYEQYF. V usage is TRBV29-1 and J usage is TRBJ2-7, with a possible D match to TRBD2 (6 bases). This CDR3 has 11 residues. CDR1 is SQVTM and CDR2 is ANQGSEA in the germline V gene. V lost 8 bases, J lost 2 bases, and 10 bases lay in between.